This TCR beta chain stems from a study of regulatory T cells in long-lasting Graves disease. TCR beta libraries were built with iRepertoire HTBI primers and Arm-PCR of CDR3 regions. TCRdb re-analysed the multiplex PCR reads in MiXCR, keeping a single row per CDR3 protein. There are roughly 430,000 distinct CDR3 sequences in the sample; approximately 22% occur only once, and 14% lies in the top ten. The sample holds many counts of this clonotype. Antigen unknown. V lost 6 bases and J 8 bases, leaving 19 bases between the germline ends. The germline V gene has CDR1 SGHTA and CDR2 FQGTGA. This CDR3 comprises 14 residues. Documented time point: persistent/refractory GD, antithyroid drugs over 5 years with positive TRAb. Isolated PBMC RNA provided the starting material for the TCR library. Staff took 7.5 to 9.5 milliliters of peripheral blood and put it into EDTA tubes. Study results and caveats: Under persistent disease, TRBV28, TRBJ1-2 and TRBJ2-5 were used preferentially. Few sampled subjects may have lowered accuracy.

The starting material was peripheral blood mononuclear cells (PBMCs), obtained when the disease was refractory, from a patient treated with antithyroid drugs. The rearrangement uses TRBV7-3 and TRBJ1-2; no definite D call. The sequence was obtained from a female donor with Graves disease. For the CDR3, the DNA is TGTGCCAGCAGTCCAGACGTCCGCTCTCGAGGCTACACCTTC. Its protein is CASSPDVRSRGYTF. Combining the CDR3 with reference TRBV7-3 and TRBJ1-2 gives the whole variable domain GAGVSQTPSNKVTEKGKYVELRCDPISGHTALYWYRQSLGQGPEFLIYFQGTGAADDSGLPNDRFFAVRPEGSVSTLKIQRTERGDSAVYLCASSPDVRSRGYTFGSGTRLTVV.